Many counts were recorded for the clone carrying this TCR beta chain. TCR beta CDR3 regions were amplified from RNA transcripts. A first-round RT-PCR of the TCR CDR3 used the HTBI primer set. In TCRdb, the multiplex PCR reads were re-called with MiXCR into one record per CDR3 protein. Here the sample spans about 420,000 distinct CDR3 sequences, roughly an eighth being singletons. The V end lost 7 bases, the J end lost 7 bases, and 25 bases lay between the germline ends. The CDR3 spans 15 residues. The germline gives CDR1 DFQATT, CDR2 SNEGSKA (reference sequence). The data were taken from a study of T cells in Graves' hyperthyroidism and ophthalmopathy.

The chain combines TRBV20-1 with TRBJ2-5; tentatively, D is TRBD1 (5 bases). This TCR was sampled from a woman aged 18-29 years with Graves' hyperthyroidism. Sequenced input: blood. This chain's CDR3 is CSVQGRSRVSGTQYF. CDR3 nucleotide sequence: TGCAGTGTCCAAGGCCGAAGCAGGGTTTCCGGGACCCAGTACTTC.